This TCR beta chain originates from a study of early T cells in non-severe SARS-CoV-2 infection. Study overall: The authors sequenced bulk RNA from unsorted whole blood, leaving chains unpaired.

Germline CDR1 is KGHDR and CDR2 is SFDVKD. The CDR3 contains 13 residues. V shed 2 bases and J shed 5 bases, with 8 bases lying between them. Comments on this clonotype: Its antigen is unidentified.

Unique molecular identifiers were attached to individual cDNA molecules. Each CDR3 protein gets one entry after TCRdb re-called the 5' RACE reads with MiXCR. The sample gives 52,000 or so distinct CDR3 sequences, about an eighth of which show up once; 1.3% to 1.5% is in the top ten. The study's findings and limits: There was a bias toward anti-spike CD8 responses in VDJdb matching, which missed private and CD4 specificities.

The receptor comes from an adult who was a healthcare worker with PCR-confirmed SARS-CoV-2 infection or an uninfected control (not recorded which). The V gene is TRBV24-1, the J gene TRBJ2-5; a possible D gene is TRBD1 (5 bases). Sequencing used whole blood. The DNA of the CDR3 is TGTGCCACCAGTGATTCCAGACAGGAGACCCAGTACTTC. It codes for CATSDSRQETQYF.